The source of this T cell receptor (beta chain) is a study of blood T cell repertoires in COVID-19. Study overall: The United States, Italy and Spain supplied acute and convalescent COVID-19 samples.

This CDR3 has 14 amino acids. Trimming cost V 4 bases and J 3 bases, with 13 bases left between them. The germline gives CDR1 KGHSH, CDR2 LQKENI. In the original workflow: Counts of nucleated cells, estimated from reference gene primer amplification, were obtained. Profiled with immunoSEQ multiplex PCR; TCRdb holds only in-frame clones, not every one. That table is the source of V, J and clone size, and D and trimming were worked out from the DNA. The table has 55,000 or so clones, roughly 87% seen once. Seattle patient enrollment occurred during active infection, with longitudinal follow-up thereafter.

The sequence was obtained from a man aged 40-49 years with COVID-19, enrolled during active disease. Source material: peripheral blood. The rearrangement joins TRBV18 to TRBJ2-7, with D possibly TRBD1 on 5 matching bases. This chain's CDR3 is CASSLKQGYYEQYF. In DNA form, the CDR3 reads TGTGCCAGCTCACTAAAGCAGGGATACTACGAGCAGTACTTC. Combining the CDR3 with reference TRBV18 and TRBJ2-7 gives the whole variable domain NAGVMQNPRHLVRRRGQEARLRCSPMKGHSHVYWYRQLPEEGLKFMVYLQKENIIDESGMPKERFSAEFPKEGPSILRIQQVVRGDSAAYFCASSLKQGYYEQYFGPGTRLTVT.